The 11 T cell receptor beta chains presented below share a single source sample, sequenced in a study of blood T cell repertoires in COVID-19 (TCRdb year 2020). Libraries came from the immunoSEQ multiplex PCR assay. The immuneACCESS repertoire file appears here via TCRdb, limited to in-frame rearrangements. These files lack a portion of the clones; in checked studies, under half of the deficit traces to unresolved V genes, and the cause of the others is not known. Recorded for this sample are around 180,000 clones; around 77% of them occurred a single time. The ten largest clones represent around a sixth of the sample. What was sequenced was peripheral blood. These receptors were collected from a man between 60 and 70 years old with active or convalescent COVID-19.

The rearrangement uses TRBV4-3 and TRBJ1-5; 7 nucleotides match TRBD1. The germline gives CDR1 LGHNA, CDR2 YSLEER. The CDR3 totals 16 residues. V lost 0 bases and J lost 2; bases outside the gene matches: 4. CDR3 nucleotides: TGCGCCAGCAGCCAAGAGAACAGGGGAGGCAATCAGCCCCAGCATTTT. Translation: CASSQENRGGNQPQHF.

V usage is TRBV6-2 or TRBV6-3 and J usage is TRBJ2-7, with 12 bases fitting TRBD2. The CDR3 runs to 16 residues. Germline values: CDR1 MNHEY, CDR2 SVGEGT. Trimming removed 2 bases from V and 5 bases from J; junction bases left unmatched: 7. This CDR3 is CASSYTPWTSGDEQYF. In DNA, the CDR3 is TGTGCCAGCAGTTACACCCCATGGACTAGCGGGGACGAGCAGTACTTC.

This clone turned up a few times. The V gene is TRBV28, the J gene TRBJ2-2; 10 nucleotides align to TRBD1. Per germline, CDR1 MDHEN and CDR2 SYDVKM. The CDR3 length is 16 residues. After removal of 6 bases from V and 3 bases from J, the junction contained 7 bases not matched to a gene. CDR3 loop: CASRPGQGRDTGELFF. The CDR3 DNA reads as TGTGCCAGCAGGCCGGGACAGGGGAGAGACACCGGGGAGCTGTTTTTT.

J is TRBJ2-6 and V is TRBV5-3; the match to TRBD1 covers 7 bases. TRBV5-3 is noted as an ORF with a role that remains uncertain. The ends lost 2 bases at V and 0 bases at J; junction bases unmatched: 8. The CDR3 spans 18 residues. The CDR3 loop is CARSFRDSCTSGANVLTF. The CDR3 coding sequence is TGTGCCAGAAGCTTCCGGGACAGTTGTACCTCTGGGGCCAACGTCCTGACTTTC.

The chain employs TRBV5-4 and TRBJ2-1; 10 bases map to TRBD1. The CDR3 covers 15 residues. The V segment lost 0 bases and the J segment 8 bases; nucleotides outside the gene matches: 5. Looked up from germline, CDR1 is SGHNT and CDR2 is YYREEE (reference sequence). The CDR3 is CASSLGGQGIDEQFF. CDR3 DNA sequence: TGTGCCAGCAGCTTGGGGGGACAGGGGATCGATGAGCAGTTCTTC. Filled out from reference TRBV5-4 and TRBJ2-1, the complete variable domain reads ETGVTQSPTHLIKTRGQQVTLRCSSQSGHNTVSWYQQALGQGPQFIFQYYREEENGRGNFPPRFSGLQFPNYSSELNVNALELDDSALYLCASSLGGQGIDEQFFGPGTRLTVL.

V and J are TRBV10-2 and TRBJ2-6; D might be TRBD1 (5 bases). V lost 3 bases to trimming and J lost 0 bases, with 12 bases between them. This CDR3 spans 17 amino acids. Germline loops: CDR1 WSHSY, CDR2 SAAADI. CDR3 loop: CASSEGQGVSGANVLTF. DNA of the CDR3: TGCGCCAGCAGTGAAGGGCAAGGGGTCTCTGGGGCCAACGTCCTGACTTTC.

This clone was picked up one time. This chain connects TRBV3-1 (or the pseudogene TRBV3-2) to TRBJ1-6, with D possibly TRBD1 on 6 matching bases. The germline V and J ends were trimmed by 1 base and 7 bases, with 17 bases remaining between them. In germline, CDR1 is LGHDT, CDR2 YNNKEL (reference sequence). The CDR3 is made up of 17 amino acids. Here the CDR3 DNA reads TGTGCCAGCAGCCAAGGGTCTACAGGGACGATCAATTCACCCCTCCACTTT. Translated, it gives CASSQGSTGTINSPLHF.

The chain is built from TRBV3-1 (or the pseudogene TRBV3-2) and TRBJ2-1; TRBD2 matches at 13 bases. V shed 1 base, J shed 9 bases, and the junction held 0 bases outside the gene matches. Germline V gives CDR1 LGHDT, CDR2 YNNKEL (reference sequence). CDR3 length: 14 amino acids. CDR3 DNA: TGTGCCAGCAGCCAAGGGACTAGCGGGGGTGAGCAGTTCTTC. Amino acid sequence: CASSQGTSGGEQFF.

A note on this clone: Other DNA sequences in this sample translate to the same CDR3. The rearrangement joins TRBV30 to TRBJ1-5; 11 nucleotides line up with TRBD1. The CDR3 sequence is 14 residues long. Trimming cost V 3 bases and J 6 bases; bases outside gene matches: 4. From germline, CDR1 is GTSNPN and CDR2 SVGIG (reference sequence). The chain's CDR3 is CAWSGQGAGQPQHF. CDR3 sequence (DNA): TGTGCCTGGAGCGGACAGGGGGCCGGTCAGCCCCAGCATTTT.

A remark on this clone: A read error may produce the germline difference seen at one junction end. The chain joins TRBV30 to TRBJ2-7; 13 nucleotides line up with TRBD2. The CDR3 covers 16 residues. CDR1 is GTSNPN and CDR2 is SVGIG in the germline V gene (reference sequence). The CDR3 nucleotides read TGTGCCTGGAGTGGACTAGCGGGAGGTACCTCCCACGAGCAGTACTTC. It encodes CAWSGLAGGTSHEQYF.

The gene calls are TRBV5-6 and TRBJ1-3; D perhaps matches TRBD1 (5 bases). Between the trimmed V and J ends, which lost 4 bases and 0 bases, there was a span of 17 bases. The CDR3 loop spans 17 amino acids. The germline CDR1 and CDR2 sequences are SGHDT and YYEEEE. CDR3 DNA: TGTGCCAGCAGCCCTAAGGCAGGGCCCTTCTCTGGAAACACCATATATTTT. This gives the protein CASSPKAGPFSGNTIYF.